The TCR beta chain under discussion was sequenced for a study of T cell repertoires and Cas9 in healthy adults listed by TCRdb under 2018. In terms of the full investigation: SpCas9-reactive T cells were characterized for multi-effector potency, cytotoxicity and lineage determination within the CD4 and CD8 compartments. The study examined preexisting T cell immunity against the Streptococcus pyogenes Cas9 nuclease (SpCas9) used in CRISPR gene editing.

The protocol used for the library was the immunoSEQ multiplex PCR assay. TCRdb obtained this table from immuneACCESS and retained in-frame rearrangements with V and J assigned. These tables miss some clones; where compared with another copy, unresolved V genes account for less than half of the shortfall, and the remainder is unexplained. For this sample there are fewer than 15,000 clones; around 86% appear just once. The ten largest clones represent more than 2% of the sample. Points the paper makes about the study in general: Proliferation and function of SpCas9-reactive effector T cells were reported to be mitigated in vitro by SpCas9-reactive regulatory T cells.

Comment on this clone: Its antigen remains unidentified. No base quality values were provided; no much bigger clone lies one nucleotide off.

V loses 0 bases at its end and J loses 7 bases; junction bases beyond the gene matches: 2. CDR1 and CDR2 are drawn from the germline V gene: MNHNS, SASEGT. Spanning cysteine to phenylalanine, the CDR3 consists of 17 amino acids. CDR3 DNA is the only sequence kept; it has 51 bases, read in frame from the first base. All of the donors in the study were healthy humans. The origin of this receptor is a human donor in good health. This chain is built from TRBV6-1 and TRBJ2-2, with 16 middle bases fitting TRBD2. The sample taken for sequencing was Tregs (CD4+, CD25+, CD127-, CD137-, CD154-) from PBMCs; culture status not recorded. DNA sequence: TGTGCCAGCAGTGAAGCGGGACTAGCGGGGGGGCACGGGGAGCTGTTTTTT. Its protein is CASSEAGLAGGHGELFF.